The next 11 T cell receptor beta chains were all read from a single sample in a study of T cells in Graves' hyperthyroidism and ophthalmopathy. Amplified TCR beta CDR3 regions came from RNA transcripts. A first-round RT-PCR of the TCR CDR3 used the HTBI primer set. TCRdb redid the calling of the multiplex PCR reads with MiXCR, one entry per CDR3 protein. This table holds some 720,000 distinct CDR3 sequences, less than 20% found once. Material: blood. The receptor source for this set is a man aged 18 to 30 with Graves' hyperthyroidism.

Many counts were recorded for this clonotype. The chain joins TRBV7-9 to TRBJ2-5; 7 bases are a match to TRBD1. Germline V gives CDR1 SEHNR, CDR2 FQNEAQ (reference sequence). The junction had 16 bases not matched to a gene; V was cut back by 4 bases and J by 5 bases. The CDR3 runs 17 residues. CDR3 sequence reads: CASSSGPGQRFTETQYF. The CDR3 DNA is TGTGCCAGCAGCTCCGGGCCGGGACAGCGATTTACGGAGACCCAGTACTTC.

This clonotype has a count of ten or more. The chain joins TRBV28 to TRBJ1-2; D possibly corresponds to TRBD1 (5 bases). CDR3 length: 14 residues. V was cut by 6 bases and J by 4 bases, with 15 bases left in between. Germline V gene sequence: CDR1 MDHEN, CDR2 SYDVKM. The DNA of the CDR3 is TGTGCCAGCAGCCCCCATACAGGATCCTATGGCTACACCTTC. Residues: CASSPHTGSYGYTF.

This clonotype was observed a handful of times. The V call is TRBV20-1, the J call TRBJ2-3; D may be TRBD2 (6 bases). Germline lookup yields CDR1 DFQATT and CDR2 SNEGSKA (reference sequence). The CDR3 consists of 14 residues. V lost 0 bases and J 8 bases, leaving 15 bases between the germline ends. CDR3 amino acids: CSARDPGGMGTQYF. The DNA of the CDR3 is TGCAGTGCTAGAGATCCTGGGGGGATGGGTACGCAGTATTTT.

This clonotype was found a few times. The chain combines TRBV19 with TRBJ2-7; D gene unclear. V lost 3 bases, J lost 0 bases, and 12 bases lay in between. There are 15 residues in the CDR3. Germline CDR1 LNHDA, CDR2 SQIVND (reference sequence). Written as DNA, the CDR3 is TGTGCCAGTAGTATTACTGACGGTTACTCCTACGAGCAGTACTTC. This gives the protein CASSITDGYSYEQYF.

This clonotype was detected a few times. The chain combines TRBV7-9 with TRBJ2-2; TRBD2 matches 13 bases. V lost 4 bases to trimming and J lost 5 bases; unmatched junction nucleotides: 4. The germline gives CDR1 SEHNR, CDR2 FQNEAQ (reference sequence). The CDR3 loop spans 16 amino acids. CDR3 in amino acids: CASSWTSGSPTGELFF. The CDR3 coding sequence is TGTGCCAGCAGCTGGACTAGCGGGAGCCCAACCGGGGAGCTGTTTTTT.

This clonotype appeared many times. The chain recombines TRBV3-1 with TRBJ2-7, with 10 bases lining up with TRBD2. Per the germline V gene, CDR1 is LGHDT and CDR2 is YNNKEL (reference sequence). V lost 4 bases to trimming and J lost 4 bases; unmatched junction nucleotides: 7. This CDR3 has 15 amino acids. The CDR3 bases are TGTGCCAGCAGCCCCCGGACTAGCGGACTGTACGAGCAGTACTTC. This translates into CASSPRTSGLYEQYF.

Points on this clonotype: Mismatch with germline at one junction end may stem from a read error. The CDR3 protein is CASSLAEQAQYF. In nucleotides, the CDR3 is TGTGCCAGCAGCTTGGCCGAGCAGGCGCAGTATTTT. The chain carries TRBV5-1 and TRBJ2-3, with no clear D. The CDR3 extends over 12 amino acids. The germline V gene has CDR1 SGHRS and CDR2 YFSETQ. Complete variable domain (other parts from reference TRBV5-1 and TRBJ2-3): KAGVTQTPRYLIKTRGQQVTLSCSPISGHRSVSWYQQTPGQGLQFLFEYFSETQRNKGNFPGRFSGRQFSNSRSEMNVSTLELGDSALYLCASSLAEQAQYFGPGTRLTVL.

The CDR3 bases are TGCAGTGCTAAAGGGCCTGGAATTTTCTATCAGCCCCAGCATTTT. This gives the protein CSAKGPGIFYQPQHF. The chain links TRBV20-1 to TRBJ1-5, with D unclear. Germline V gene sequence: CDR1 DFQATT, CDR2 SNEGSKA (reference sequence). V shed 4 bases and J shed 5 bases, with 18 bases lying between them. The CDR3 runs to 15 residues.

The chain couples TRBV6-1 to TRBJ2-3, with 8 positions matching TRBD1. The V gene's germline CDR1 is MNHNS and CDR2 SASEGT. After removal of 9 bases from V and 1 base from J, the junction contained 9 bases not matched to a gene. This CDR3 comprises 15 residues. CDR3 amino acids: CASCKGTGRTDTQYF. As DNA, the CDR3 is TGTGCCAGTTGTAAGGGGACAGGACGCACAGATACGCAGTATTTT.

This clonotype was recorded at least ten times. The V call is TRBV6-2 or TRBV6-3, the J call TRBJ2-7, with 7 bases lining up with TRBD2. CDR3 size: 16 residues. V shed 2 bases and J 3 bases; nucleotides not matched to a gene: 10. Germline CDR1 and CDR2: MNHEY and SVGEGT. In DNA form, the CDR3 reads TGTGCCAGCAGTTACCCGGCGTCGGGAGGATACTACGAGCAGTACTTC. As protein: CASSYPASGGYYEQYF.

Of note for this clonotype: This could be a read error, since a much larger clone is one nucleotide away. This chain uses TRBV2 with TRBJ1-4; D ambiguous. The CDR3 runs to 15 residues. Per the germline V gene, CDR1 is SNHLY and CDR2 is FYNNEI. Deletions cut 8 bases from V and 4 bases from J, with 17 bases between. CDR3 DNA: TGTGCCAGCCTCCCGGGGTCCTCAATTAATGAAAAACTGTTTTTT. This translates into CASLPGSSINEKLFF.